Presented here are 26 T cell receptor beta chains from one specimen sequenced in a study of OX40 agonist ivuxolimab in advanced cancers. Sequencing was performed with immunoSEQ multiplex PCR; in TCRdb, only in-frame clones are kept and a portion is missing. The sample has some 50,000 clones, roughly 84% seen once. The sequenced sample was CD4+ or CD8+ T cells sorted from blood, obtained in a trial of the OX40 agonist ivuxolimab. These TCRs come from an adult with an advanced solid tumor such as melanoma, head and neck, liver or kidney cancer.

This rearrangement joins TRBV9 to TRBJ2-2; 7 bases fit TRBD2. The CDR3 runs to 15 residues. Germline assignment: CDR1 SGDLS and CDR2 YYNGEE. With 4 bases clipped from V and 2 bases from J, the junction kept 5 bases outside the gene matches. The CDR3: CASSSLAVNTGELFF. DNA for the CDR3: TGTGCCAGCAGCTCGCTAGCGGTTAACACCGGGGAGCTGTTTTTT. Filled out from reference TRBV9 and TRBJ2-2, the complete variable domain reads DSGVTQTPKHLITATGQRVTLRCSPRSGDLSVYWYQQSLDQGLQFLIQYYNGEERAKGNILERFSAQQFPDLHSELNLSSLELGDSALYFCASSSLAVNTGELFFGEGSRLTVL.

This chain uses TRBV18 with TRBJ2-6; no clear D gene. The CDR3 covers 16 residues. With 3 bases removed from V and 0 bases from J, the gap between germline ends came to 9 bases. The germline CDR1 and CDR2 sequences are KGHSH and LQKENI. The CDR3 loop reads CASSPGVSSGANVLTF. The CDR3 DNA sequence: TGTGCCAGCTCACCTGGGGTGAGCTCTGGGGCCAACGTCCTGACTTTC.

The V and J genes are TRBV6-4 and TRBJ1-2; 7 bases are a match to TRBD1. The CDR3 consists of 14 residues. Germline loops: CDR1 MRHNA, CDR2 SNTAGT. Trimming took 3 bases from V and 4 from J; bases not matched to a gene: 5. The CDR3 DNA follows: TGTGCCAGCAGTGAAAATGGACAGGCCTATGGCTACACCTTC. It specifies CASSENGQAYGYTF.

This CDR3 reads CAINSGGGETQYF. The CDR3 DNA reads TGTGCCATCAATAGCGGGGGCGGGGAGACCCAGTACTTC. The chain links TRBV10-3 to TRBJ2-5, with 9 bases fitting TRBD2. V was pared by 7 bases and J by 5 bases, with 5 bases of the junction left unmatched. This CDR3 has 13 amino acids. Germline V gene data show CDR1 as ENHRY and CDR2 as SYGVKD.

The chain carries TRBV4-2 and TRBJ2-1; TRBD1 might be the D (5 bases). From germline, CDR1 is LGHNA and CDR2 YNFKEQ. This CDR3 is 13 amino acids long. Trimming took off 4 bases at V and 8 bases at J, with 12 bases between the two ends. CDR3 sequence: CASSPTGGDEQFF. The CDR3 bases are TGTGCCAGCAGCCCTACAGGCGGAGATGAGCAGTTCTTC.

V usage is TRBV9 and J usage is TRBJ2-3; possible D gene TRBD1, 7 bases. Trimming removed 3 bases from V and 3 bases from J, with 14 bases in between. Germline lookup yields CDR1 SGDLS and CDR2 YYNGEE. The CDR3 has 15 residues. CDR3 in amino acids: CASSAPQGGTDTQYF. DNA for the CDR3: TGTGCCAGCAGCGCCCCGCAGGGGGGAACAGATACGCAGTATTTT. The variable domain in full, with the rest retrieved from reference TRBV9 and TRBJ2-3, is DSGVTQTPKHLITATGQRVTLRCSPRSGDLSVYWYQQSLDQGLQFLIQYYNGEERAKGNILERFSAQQFPDLHSELNLSSLELGDSALYFCASSAPQGGTDTQYFGPGTRLTVL.

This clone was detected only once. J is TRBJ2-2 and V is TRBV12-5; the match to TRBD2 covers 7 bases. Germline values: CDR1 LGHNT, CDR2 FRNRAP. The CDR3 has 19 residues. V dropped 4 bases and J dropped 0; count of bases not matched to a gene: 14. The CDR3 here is CASGSPSGWSGANTGELFF. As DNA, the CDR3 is TGTGCTAGTGGTTCCCCCTCGGGCTGGAGCGGGGCGAACACCGGGGAGCTGTTTTTT. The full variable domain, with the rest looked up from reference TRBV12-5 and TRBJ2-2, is DARVTQTPRHKVTEMGQEVTMRCQPILGHNTVFWYRQTMMQGLELLAYFRNRAPLDDSGMPKDRFSAEMPDATLATLKIQPSEPRDSAVYFCASGSPSGWSGANTGELFFGEGSRLTVL.

The CDR3 sequence: CAWSVISSYNSPLHF. The CDR3 coding sequence is TGTGCCTGGAGTGTTATTAGCTCCTATAATTCACCCCTCCACTTT. This sequence joins TRBV30 and TRBJ1-6; D is unresolved. The V gene's germline CDR1 is GTSNPN and CDR2 SVGIG (reference sequence). Between the trimmed V and J ends, which lost 0 bases and 0 bases, there was a span of 6 bases. This CDR3 region has 15 residues.

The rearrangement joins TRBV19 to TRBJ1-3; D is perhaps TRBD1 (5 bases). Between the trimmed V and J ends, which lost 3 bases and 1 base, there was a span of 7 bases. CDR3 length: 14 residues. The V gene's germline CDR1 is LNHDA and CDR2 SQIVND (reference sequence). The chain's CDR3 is CASSIGGSGNTIYF. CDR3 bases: TGTGCCAGTAGTATTGGGGGGTCTGGAAACACCATATATTTT.

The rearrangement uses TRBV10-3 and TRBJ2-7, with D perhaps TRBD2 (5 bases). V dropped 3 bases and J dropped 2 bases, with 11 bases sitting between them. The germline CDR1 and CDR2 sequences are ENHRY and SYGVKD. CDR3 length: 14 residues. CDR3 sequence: CAISDLAGAYEQYF. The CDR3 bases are TGTGCCATCAGTGACCTAGCCGGGGCCTACGAGCAGTACTTC.

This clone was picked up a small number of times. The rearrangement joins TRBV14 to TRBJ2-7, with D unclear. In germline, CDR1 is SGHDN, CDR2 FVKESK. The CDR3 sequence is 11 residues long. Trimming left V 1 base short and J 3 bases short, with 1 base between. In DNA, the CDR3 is TGTGCCAGCAGCCAAGTCTACGAGCAGTACTTC. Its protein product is CASSQVYEQYF.

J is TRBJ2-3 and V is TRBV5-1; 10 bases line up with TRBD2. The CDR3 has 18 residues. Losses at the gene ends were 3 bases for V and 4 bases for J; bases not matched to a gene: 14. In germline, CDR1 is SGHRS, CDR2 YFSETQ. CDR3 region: CASSSQPAGGPRADTQYF. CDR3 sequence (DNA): TGCGCCAGCAGCTCCCAACCAGCGGGAGGGCCGAGGGCAGATACGCAGTATTTT.

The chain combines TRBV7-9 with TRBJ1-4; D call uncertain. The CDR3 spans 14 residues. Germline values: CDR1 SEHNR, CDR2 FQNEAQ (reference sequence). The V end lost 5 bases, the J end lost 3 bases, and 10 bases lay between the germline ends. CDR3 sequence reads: CASSLSNSNEKLFF. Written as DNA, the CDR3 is TGTGCCAGCAGCCTGTCTAATTCTAATGAAAAACTGTTTTTT.

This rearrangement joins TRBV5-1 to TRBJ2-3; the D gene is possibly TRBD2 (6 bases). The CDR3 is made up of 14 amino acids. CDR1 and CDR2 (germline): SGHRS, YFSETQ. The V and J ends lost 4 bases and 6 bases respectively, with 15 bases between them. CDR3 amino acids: CASSPGPSGDTQYF. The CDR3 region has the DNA TGCGCCAGCAGCCCCGGGCCGAGCGGGGATACGCAGTATTTT.

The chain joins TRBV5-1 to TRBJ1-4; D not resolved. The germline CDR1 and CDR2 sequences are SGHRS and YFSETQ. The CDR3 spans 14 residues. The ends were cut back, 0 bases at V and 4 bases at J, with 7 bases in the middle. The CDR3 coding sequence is TGCGCCAGCAGCTTGGCCAGTCTTAATGAAAAACTGTTTTTT. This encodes CASSLASLNEKLFF.

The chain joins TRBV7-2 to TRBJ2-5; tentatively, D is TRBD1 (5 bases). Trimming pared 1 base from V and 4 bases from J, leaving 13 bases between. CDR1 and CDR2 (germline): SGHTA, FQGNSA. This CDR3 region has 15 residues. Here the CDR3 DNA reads TGTGCCAGCAGCTTAGTACAGGAACCGGGAGAGACCCAGTACTTC. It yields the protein CASSLVQEPGETQYF.

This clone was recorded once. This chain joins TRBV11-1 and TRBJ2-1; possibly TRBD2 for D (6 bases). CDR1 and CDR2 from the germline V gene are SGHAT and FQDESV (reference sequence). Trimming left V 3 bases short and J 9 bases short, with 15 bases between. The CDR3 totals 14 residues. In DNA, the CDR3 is TGTGCCAGCAGCTTCGGAAGGGGAGGCGGTGAGCAGTTCTTC. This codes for CASSFGRGGGEQFF.

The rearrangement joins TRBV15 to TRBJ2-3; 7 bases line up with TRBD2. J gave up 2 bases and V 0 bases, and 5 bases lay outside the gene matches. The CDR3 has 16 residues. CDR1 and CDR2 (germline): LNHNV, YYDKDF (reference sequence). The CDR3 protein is CATSREPSGATDTQYF. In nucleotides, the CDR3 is TGTGCCACCAGCAGAGAGCCTAGCGGAGCCACAGATACGCAGTATTTT. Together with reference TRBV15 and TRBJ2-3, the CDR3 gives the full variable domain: DAMVIQNPRYQVTQFGKPVTLSCSQTLNHNVMYWYQQKSSQAPKLLFHYYDKDFNNEADTPDNFQSRRPNTSFCFLDIRSPGLGDTAMYLCATSREPSGATDTQYFGPGTRLTVL.

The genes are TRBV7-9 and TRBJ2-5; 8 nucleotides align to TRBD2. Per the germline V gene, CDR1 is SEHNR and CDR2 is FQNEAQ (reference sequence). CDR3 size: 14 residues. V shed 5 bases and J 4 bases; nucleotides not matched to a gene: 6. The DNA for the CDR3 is TGTGCCAGCAGCGAGAGACTAGCGAGAGAGACCCAGTACTTC. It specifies CASSERLARETQYF.

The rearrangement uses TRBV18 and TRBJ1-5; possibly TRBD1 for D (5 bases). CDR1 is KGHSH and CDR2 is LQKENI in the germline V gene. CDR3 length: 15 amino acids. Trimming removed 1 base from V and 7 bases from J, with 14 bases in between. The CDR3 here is CASSPRDGAEQPQHF. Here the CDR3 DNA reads TGTGCCAGCTCACCACGGGACGGGGCAGAACAGCCCCAGCATTTT.

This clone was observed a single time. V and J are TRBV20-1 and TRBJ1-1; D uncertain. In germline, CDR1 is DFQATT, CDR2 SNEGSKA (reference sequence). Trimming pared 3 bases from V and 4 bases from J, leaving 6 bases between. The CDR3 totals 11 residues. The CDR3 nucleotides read TGCAGTGCTAGGGGTGCCACTGAAGCTTTCTTT. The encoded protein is CSARGATEAFF.

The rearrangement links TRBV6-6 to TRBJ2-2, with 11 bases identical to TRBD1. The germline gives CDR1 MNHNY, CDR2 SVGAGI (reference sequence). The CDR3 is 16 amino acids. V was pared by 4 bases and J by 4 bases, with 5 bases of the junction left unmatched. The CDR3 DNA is TGTGCCAGCAGTTCCACCGGGACAGGGGGCACCGGGGAGCTGTTTTTT. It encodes CASSSTGTGGTGELFF.

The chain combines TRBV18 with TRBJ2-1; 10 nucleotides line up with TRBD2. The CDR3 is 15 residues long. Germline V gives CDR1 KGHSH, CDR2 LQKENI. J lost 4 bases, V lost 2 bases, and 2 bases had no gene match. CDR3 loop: CASSPGLAAYNEQFF. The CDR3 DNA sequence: TGTGCCAGCTCACCAGGACTAGCGGCTTACAATGAGCAGTTCTTC.

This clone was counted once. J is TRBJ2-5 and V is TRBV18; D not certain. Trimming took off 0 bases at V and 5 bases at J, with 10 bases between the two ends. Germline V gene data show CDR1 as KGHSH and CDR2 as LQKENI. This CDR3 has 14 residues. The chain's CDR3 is CASSPPGGGETQYF. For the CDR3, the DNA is TGTGCCAGCTCACCACCGGGTGGTGGGGAGACCCAGTACTTC.

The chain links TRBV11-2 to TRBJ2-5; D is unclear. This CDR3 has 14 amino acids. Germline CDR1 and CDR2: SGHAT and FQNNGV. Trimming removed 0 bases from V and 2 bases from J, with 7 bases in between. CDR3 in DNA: TGTGCCAGCAGCTTAGATCATAGTCAAGAGACCCAGTACTTC. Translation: CASSLDHSQETQYF.

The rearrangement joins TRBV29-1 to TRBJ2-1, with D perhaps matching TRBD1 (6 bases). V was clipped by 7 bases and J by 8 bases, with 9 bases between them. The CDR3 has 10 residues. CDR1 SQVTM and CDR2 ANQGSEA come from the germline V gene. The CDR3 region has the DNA TGCAGCGGAGGGACACATGAGCAGTTCTTC. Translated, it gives CSGGTHEQFF.